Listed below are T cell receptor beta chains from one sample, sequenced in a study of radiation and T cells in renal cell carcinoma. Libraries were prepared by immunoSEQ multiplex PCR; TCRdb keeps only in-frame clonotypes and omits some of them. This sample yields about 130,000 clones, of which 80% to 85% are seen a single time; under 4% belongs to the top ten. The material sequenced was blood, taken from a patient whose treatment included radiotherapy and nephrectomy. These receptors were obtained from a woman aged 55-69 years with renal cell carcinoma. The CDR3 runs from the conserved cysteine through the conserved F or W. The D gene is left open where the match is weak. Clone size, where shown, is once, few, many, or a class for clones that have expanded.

CDR3aa: CASSVGHQNTEAFF
CDR3nt: TGTGCCAGCAGCGTTGGTCACCAGAACACTGAAGCTTTCTTT
v_gene: TRBV9
j_gene: TRBJ1-1
abundance: NA
d_gene: NA

CDR3aa: CASSPGGSEQFF
CDR3nt: TGTGCCAGCAGTCCAGGGGGCAGTGAGCAGTTCTTC
v_gene: TRBV13
j_gene: TRBJ2-1
abundance: NA
d_gene: TRBD1

CDR3aa: CASSVGGSYTGELFF
CDR3nt: TGTGCCAGCAGCGTAGGCGGGAGTTACACCGGGGAGCTGTTTTTT
v_gene: TRBV9
j_gene: TRBJ2-2
abundance: NA
d_gene: TRBD2

CDR3aa: CASSSPGGVDTDTQYF
CDR3nt: TGTGCCAGCAGCTCGCCCGGGGGGGTGGACACAGATACGCAGTATTTT
v_gene: TRBV7-9
j_gene: TRBJ2-3
abundance: NA
d_gene: TRBD2

CDR3aa: CASSWNLGQNYGYTF
CDR3nt: TGCGCCAGCAGCTGGAACCTAGGGCAGAACTATGGCTACACCTTC
v_gene: TRBV5-1
j_gene: TRBJ1-2
abundance: NA
d_gene: NA

CDR3aa: CASSIEGTAGNTEAFF
CDR3nt: TGTGCCAGTAGTATAGAGGGGACAGCCGGGAACACTGAAGCTTTCTTT
v_gene: TRBV19
j_gene: TRBJ1-1
abundance: NA
d_gene: TRBD1

CDR3aa: CASSPRTSGIVNEQFF
CDR3nt: TGTGCCAGCAGCCCCCGGACTAGCGGGATAGTCAATGAGCAGTTCTTC
v_gene: TRBV5-4
j_gene: TRBJ2-1
abundance: few
d_gene: TRBD2

CDR3aa: CASSADAQGTYEQYF
CDR3nt: TGTGCCAGCAGCGCCGACGCACAGGGTACCTACGAGCAGTACTTC
v_gene: TRBV9
j_gene: TRBJ2-7
abundance: NA
d_gene: NA

CDR3aa: CASSPGHGTDTQYF
CDR3nt: TGCGCCAGCAGCCCGGGACACGGCACAGATACGCAGTATTTT
v_gene: TRBV4-3
j_gene: TRBJ2-3
abundance: once
d_gene: NA

CDR3aa: CASSAQQDIGFF
CDR3nt: TGCGCCAGCAGCGCTCAGCAAGATATTGGTTTCTTT
v_gene: TRBV5-1
j_gene: TRBJ1-1
abundance: few
d_gene: NA

CDR3aa: CASSYLRGEEQFF
CDR3nt: TGTGCCAGCAGTTACCTCAGGGGAGAGGAGCAGTTCTTC
v_gene: TRBV28
j_gene: TRBJ2-1
abundance: few
d_gene: NA

CDR3aa: CAWSPRDRGLYEQYF
CDR3nt: TGTGCCTGGAGTCCCCGGGACAGGGGGCTTTACGAGCAGTACTTC
v_gene: TRBV30
j_gene: TRBJ2-7
abundance: NA
d_gene: TRBD1

CDR3aa: CASSYNSPTGELFF
CDR3nt: TGTGCCAGCAGTTACAATTCTCCTACCGGGGAGCTGTTTTTT
v_gene: TRBV6-6
j_gene: TRBJ2-2
abundance: NA
d_gene: NA

CDR3aa: CASSPTVVGFGSTDTQYF
CDR3nt: TGTGCCAGCTCACCAACGGTCGTCGGTTTTGGGAGCACAGATACGCAGTATTTT
v_gene: TRBV18
j_gene: TRBJ2-3
abundance: once
d_gene: NA

CDR3aa: CASSQIPGTSGNNEQFF
CDR3nt: TGTGCCAGCAGTCAGATACCCGGGACTAGCGGTAACAATGAGCAGTTCTTC
v_gene: TRBV27
j_gene: TRBJ2-1
abundance: NA
d_gene: TRBD2

CDR3aa: CASSYSKTLGNTIYF
CDR3nt: TGTGCCAGCAGTTACTCGAAGACACTCGGAAACACCATATATTTT
v_gene: TRBV6-5
j_gene: TRBJ1-3
abundance: once
d_gene: NA

CDR3aa: CASSPTGREKLFF
CDR3nt: TGTGCCAGCAGTCCGACAGGGCGTGAAAAACTGTTTTTT
v_gene: TRBV2
j_gene: TRBJ1-4
abundance: many
d_gene: TRBD1

CDR3aa: CASSPPTGLTLAYGYTF
CDR3nt: TGTGCCAGCAGCCCTCCGACAGGGTTAACTCTGGCCTATGGCTACACCTTC
v_gene: TRBV28
j_gene: TRBJ1-2
abundance: NA
d_gene: TRBD1

CDR3aa: CAAKGGGETQYF
CDR3nt: TGTGCCGCTAAAGGGGGCGGAGAGACCCAGTACTTC
v_gene: TRBV30
j_gene: TRBJ2-5
abundance: NA
d_gene: TRBD1

CDR3aa: CASSLSGQSHEKLFF
CDR3nt: TGTGCCAGCAGCTTATCGGGACAGTCCCATGAAAAACTGTTTTTT
v_gene: TRBV7-9
j_gene: TRBJ1-4
abundance: NA
d_gene: TRBD1

CDR3aa: CASSPLGARQPQHF
CDR3nt: TGTGCCAGCAGTCCATTGGGGGCGAGGCAGCCCCAGCATTTT
v_gene: TRBV7-2
j_gene: TRBJ1-5
abundance: NA
d_gene: NA

CDR3aa: CAWSGWGHLNTEAFF
CDR3nt: TGTGCCTGGAGTGGTTGGGGGCACTTGAACACTGAAGCTTTCTTT
v_gene: TRBV30
j_gene: TRBJ1-1
abundance: NA
d_gene: NA

CDR3aa: CASTSRWQRSSYNEQFF
CDR3nt: TGTGCCAGCACCTCCCGGTGGCAGCGCAGCTCCTACAATGAGCAGTTCTTC
v_gene: TRBV27
j_gene: TRBJ2-1
abundance: NA
d_gene: NA

CDR3aa: CASSLGTVAYEQYF
CDR3nt: TGTGCCAGCAGTTTGGGGACGGTGGCCTACGAGCAGTACTTC
v_gene: TRBV27
j_gene: TRBJ2-7
abundance: NA
d_gene: NA

CDR3aa: CASSLVPGTVTYEQYF
CDR3nt: TGTGCCAGCAGCTTAGTTCCCGGGACAGTGACCTACGAGCAGTACTTC
v_gene: TRBV11-2
j_gene: TRBJ2-7
abundance: NA
d_gene: TRBD1

CDR3aa: CASSDLTEQFF
CDR3nt: TGTGCCAGCAGCGACTTAACCGAGCAGTTCTTC
v_gene: TRBV9
j_gene: TRBJ2-1
abundance: NA
d_gene: NA

CDR3aa: CASSEQGLGNQPQHF
CDR3nt: TGTGCCAGCAGTGAACAGGGGCTGGGAAATCAGCCCCAGCATTTT
v_gene: TRBV6-1
j_gene: TRBJ1-5
abundance: once
d_gene: NA

CDR3aa: CAWSDLTLQPRTDTQYF
CDR3nt: TGTGCCTGGAGTGACCTGACGCTACAACCAAGGACAGATACGCAGTATTTT
v_gene: TRBV30
j_gene: TRBJ2-3
abundance: NA
d_gene: NA

CDR3aa: CASSLISGTEYGYTF
CDR3nt: TGTGCCAGCAGCCTTATTTCCGGGACGGAGTATGGCTACACCTTC
v_gene: TRBV6-6
j_gene: TRBJ1-2
abundance: NA
d_gene: NA

CDR3aa: CASHSGQGADTQYF
CDR3nt: TGTGCCAGTCACTCGGGACAGGGGGCAGATACGCAGTATTTT
v_gene: TRBV19
j_gene: TRBJ2-3
abundance: NA
d_gene: TRBD1

CDR3aa: CSVEDGQDPNYGYTF
CDR3nt: TGCAGCGTCGAGGATGGACAGGATCCTAACTATGGCTACACCTTC
v_gene: TRBV29-1
j_gene: TRBJ1-2
abundance: NA
d_gene: TRBD1

CDR3aa: CASSLDSNYGYTF
CDR3nt: TGTGCCAGCAGCTTAGACAGTAACTATGGCTACACCTTC
v_gene: TRBV7-2
j_gene: TRBJ1-2
abundance: NA
d_gene: NA

CDR3aa: CASSTYEGGIGYEQYF
CDR3nt: TGTGCCAGTAGCACCTATGAGGGCGGGATCGGCTACGAGCAGTACTTC
v_gene: TRBV19
j_gene: TRBJ2-7
abundance: NA
d_gene: NA